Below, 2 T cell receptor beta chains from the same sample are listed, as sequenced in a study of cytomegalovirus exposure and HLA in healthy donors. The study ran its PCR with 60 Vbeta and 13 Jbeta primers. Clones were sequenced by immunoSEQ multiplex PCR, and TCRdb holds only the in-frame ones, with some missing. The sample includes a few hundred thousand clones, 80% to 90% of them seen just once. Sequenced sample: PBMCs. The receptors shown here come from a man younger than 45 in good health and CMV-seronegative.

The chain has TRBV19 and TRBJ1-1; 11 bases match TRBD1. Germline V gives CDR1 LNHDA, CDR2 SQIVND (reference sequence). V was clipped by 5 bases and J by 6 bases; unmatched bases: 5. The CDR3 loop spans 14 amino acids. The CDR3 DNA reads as TGTGCCAGTAGTGTTGGGACAGGGGGGGCTGAAGCTTTCTTT. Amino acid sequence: CASSVGTGGAEAFF. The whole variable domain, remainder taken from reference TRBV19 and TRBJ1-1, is DGGITQSPKYLFRKEGQNVTLSCEQNLNHDAMYWYRQDPGQGLRLIYYSQIVNDFQKGDIAEGYSVSREKKESFPLTVTSAQKNPTAFYLCASSVGTGGAEAFFGQGTRLTVV.

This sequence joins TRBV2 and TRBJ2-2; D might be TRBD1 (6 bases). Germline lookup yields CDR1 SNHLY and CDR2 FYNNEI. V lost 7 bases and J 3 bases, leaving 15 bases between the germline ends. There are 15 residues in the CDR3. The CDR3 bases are TGTGCCAGCAAGGGGGACCCCTTCTACACCGGGGAGCTGTTTTTT. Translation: CASKGDPFYTGELFF.